The 26 T cell receptor beta chains below were found in one sample sequenced in a study of blood T cell repertoires in COVID-19. The protocol was immunoSEQ multiplex PCR, while the TCRdb copy is restricted to in-frame clones and leaves out a portion. The profile shows some 520,000 clones, 89% of them singletons. Sequenced: peripheral blood. These receptors were taken from a man between 18 and 35 years old with COVID-19, enrolled during active disease.

The CDR3 sequence is CASSYSGQRPSLGNQPQHF. DNA of the CDR3: TGTGCCAGCAGTTACTCCGGACAGCGCCCGTCACTGGGCAATCAGCCCCAGCATTTT. J is TRBJ1-5 and V is TRBV6-2 or TRBV6-3; maybe TRBD1 (6 bases). Germline V gene sequence: CDR1 MNHEY, CDR2 SVGEGT. V was cut by 0 bases and J by 2 bases, with 20 bases left in between. The CDR3 length is 19 residues.

This clone has a single count. V is TRBV19 and J is TRBJ2-2, with 7 bases that match TRBD1. CDR1 is LNHDA and CDR2 is SQIVND in the germline V gene (reference sequence). The CDR3 covers 14 residues. V lost 0 bases and J lost 5; bases outside the gene matches: 0. In nucleotides, the CDR3 is TGTGCCAGTAGTATAGACAGGGGGACCGGGGAGCTGTTTTTT. Protein: CASSIDRGTGELFF.

The rearrangement joins TRBV24-1 to TRBJ2-2; 10 nucleotides match TRBD2. With 4 bases clipped from V and 3 bases from J, the junction kept 4 bases outside the gene matches. The CDR3 runs to 16 residues. Per germline, CDR1 KGHDR and CDR2 SFDVKD. The DNA for the CDR3 is TGTGCCACCAGTGACCTAGCGGGAGTCTACACCGGGGAGCTGTTTTTT. It translates to CATSDLAGVYTGELFF.

The chain combines TRBV14 with TRBJ1-6, with D maybe TRBD1 (6 bases). This CDR3 contains 15 residues. With 4 bases removed from V and 5 bases from J, the gap between germline ends came to 12 bases. Per the germline V gene, CDR1 is SGHDN and CDR2 is FVKESK. The CDR3 here is CASSRAGTNNSPLHF. In nucleotides, the CDR3 is TGTGCCAGCAGCCGAGCCGGGACAAATAATTCACCCCTCCACTTT.

For this clone: Other DNA sequences in the sample encode the same CDR3. The V gene is TRBV5-1, the J gene TRBJ2-3; 7 bases agree with TRBD1. Germline V lookup: CDR1 SGHRS, CDR2 YFSETQ. V lost 4 bases to trimming and J lost 2 bases; unmatched junction nucleotides: 7. The CDR3 totals 15 residues. CDR3 nucleotides: TGCGCCAGCAGCCTGACCGGGACAGACACAGATACGCAGTATTTT. Protein: CASSLTGTDTDTQYF.

The chain has TRBV19 and TRBJ1-5, with 8 positions matching TRBD1. The V segment lost 2 bases and the J segment 6 bases; nucleotides outside the gene matches: 6. The CDR3 totals 15 residues. Germline-derived CDR1 and CDR2 are LNHDA and SQIVND (reference sequence). CDR3 region: CASSIQAGGSQPQHF. Here the CDR3 DNA reads TGTGCCAGTAGTATACAGGCAGGGGGCAGTCAGCCCCAGCATTTT.

The CDR3 spells CASSGGVREQYF. For the CDR3, the DNA is TGTGCCAGCAGTGGGGGGGTACGAGAGCAGTACTTC. V gene TRBV2 combines with J gene TRBJ2-7; tentative D call: TRBD2 (6 bases). Per the germline V gene, CDR1 is SNHLY and CDR2 is FYNNEI. Trimming pared 4 bases from V and 7 bases from J, leaving 11 bases between. The CDR3 totals 12 residues.

V is TRBV10-3 and J is TRBJ1-6; 8 bases are shared with TRBD1. The CDR3 totals 14 residues. The junction had 4 bases not matched to a gene; V was cut back by 3 bases and J by 9 bases. Germline assignment: CDR1 ENHRY and CDR2 SYGVKD. The CDR3 coding sequence is TGTGCCATCAGTGAAGGACAGGGATTTTCACCCCTCCACTTT. Protein sequence: CAISEGQGFSPLHF.

The chain has TRBV24-1 and TRBJ1-5; TRBD1 matches at 8 bases. Trimming removed 5 bases from V and 2 bases from J; junction bases left unmatched: 1. The germline V gene encodes CDR1 KGHDR and CDR2 SFDVKD. The CDR3 totals 14 residues. The chain's CDR3 is CATSATGGNQPQHF. The CDR3 bases are TGTGCCACCAGTGCGACAGGGGGCAATCAGCCCCAGCATTTT.

The V call is TRBV12-3 or TRBV12-4, the J call TRBJ2-1; 8 bases line up with TRBD1. The V and J ends lost 3 bases and 12 bases, in that order; junction bases with no gene match: 4. The CDR3 is 12 residues long. CDR3 sequence: CASSFRGTGQFF. The CDR3 coding sequence is TGTGCCAGCAGTTTTCGGGGGACAGGGCAGTTCTTC.

This chain connects TRBV13 to TRBJ1-2; TRBD1 matches at 11 bases. The CDR3 contains 14 residues. CDR1 and CDR2 from the germline V gene are PRHDT and FYEKMQ (reference sequence). Germline trimming cut 5 bases from V and 6 bases from J; bases unmatched to any gene: 5. CDR3 in amino acids: CASSPDRGQDGYTF. The CDR3 DNA reads as TGTGCCAGCAGCCCGGACAGGGGGCAGGATGGCTACACCTTC.

The chain links TRBV5-4 to TRBJ2-2; 7 nucleotides agree with TRBD1. The ends lost 0 bases at V and 7 bases at J; junction bases unmatched: 6. Germline CDR1 and CDR2: SGHNT and YYREEE (reference sequence). The CDR3 is made up of 15 amino acids. The CDR3 region is CASSLGPTGNGELFF. CDR3 DNA: TGTGCCAGCAGCTTGGGACCGACAGGGAACGGGGAGCTGTTTTTT.

This chain joins TRBV7-9 and TRBJ2-7; TRBD1 matches 7 bases. The J segment lost 6 bases and the V segment lost 3 bases, leaving 2 bases of the junction unmatched. The CDR3 spans 12 residues. The V gene's germline CDR1 is SEHNR and CDR2 FQNEAQ (reference sequence). The CDR3 DNA is TGTGCCAGCAGCTTTCCAGGGGGCGAGCAGTACTTC. It encodes CASSFPGGEQYF.

The chain combines TRBV6-1 with TRBJ1-1; D perhaps matches TRBD1 (5 bases). Trimming took 0 bases from V and 1 from J, leaving 12 bases between them. The germline V gene has CDR1 MNHNS and CDR2 SASEGT. The CDR3 runs to 16 residues. The CDR3 sequence: CASSEAGTRANTEAFF. The CDR3 DNA sequence: TGTGCCAGCAGTGAAGCCGGGACTAGAGCGAACACTGAAGCTTTCTTT.

This chain joins TRBV6-6 and TRBJ1-1, with TRBD1 as a possible D gene (5 bases). Trimming cost V 5 bases and J 4 bases, with 14 bases left between them. The CDR3 covers 14 residues. Germline CDR1 and CDR2: MNHNY and SVGAGI (reference sequence). CDR3 coding DNA: TGTGCCAGCAGTACTCCCGGCAGGGCCACTGAAGCTTTCTTT. It encodes CASSTPGRATEAFF.

The CDR3 region is CASSYRVKTEAFF. The DNA for the CDR3 is TGTGCCAGCAGCTACAGGGTAAAAACTGAAGCTTTCTTT. The gene calls are TRBV7-2 and TRBJ1-1; possibly TRBD1 for D (6 bases). Trimming shortened V by 4 bases and J by 5 bases, and 11 bases separated the two germline ends. Germline V gene lookup returns CDR1 SGHTA and CDR2 FQGNSA. There are 13 residues in the CDR3.

The V and J genes are TRBV5-4 and TRBJ2-5; 13 bases align to TRBD2. The germline V gene encodes CDR1 SGHNT and CDR2 YYREEE (reference sequence). The V segment lost 3 bases and the J segment 4 bases; nucleotides outside the gene matches: 3. The CDR3 covers 15 residues. CDR3 sequence (DNA): TGTGCCAGCAGCTCCGGACTAGCGGGAGTAGAGACCCAGTACTTC. As protein: CASSSGLAGVETQYF.

The J gene is TRBJ2-1, the V gene TRBV5-8; the match to TRBD1 covers 10 bases. The germline V gene has CDR1 SGHTS and CDR2 YDEGEE. V lost 2 bases and J lost 4; bases outside the gene matches: 3. This CDR3 has 15 residues. CDR3 protein: CASSFGQGGYNEQFF. CDR3 bases: TGTGCCAGCAGCTTTGGACAGGGGGGATACAATGAGCAGTTCTTC.

V gene TRBV27 combines with J gene TRBJ1-6; no definite D call. V shed 8 bases and J shed 3 bases, with 11 bases lying between them. Looked up from germline, CDR1 is MNHEY and CDR2 is SMNVEV (reference sequence). The CDR3 extends over 14 amino acids. CDR3 region: CASGLAGYNSPLHF. As DNA, the CDR3 is TGTGCCAGCGGATTGGCGGGCTATAATTCACCCCTCCACTTT.

The chain combines TRBV6-1 with TRBJ2-7; 7 nucleotides match TRBD1. The CDR3 runs to 14 residues. Germline V gene sequence: CDR1 MNHNS, CDR2 SASEGT. With V trimmed by 1 base and J by 5 bases, 5 bases remained unmatched. The CDR3, as DNA: TGTGCCAGCAGTGAAGTCGGTGACAGGGACGAGCAGTACTTC. Its translation is CASSEVGDRDEQYF.

The rearrangement links TRBV10-2 to TRBJ2-4; 7 nucleotides line up with TRBD2. Trimming at V came to 5 bases and at J to 4 bases, leaving 2 bases not matched to a gene. The CDR3 sequence is 13 residues long. From germline, CDR1 is WSHSY and CDR2 SAAADI. The DNA for the CDR3 is TGCGCCAGCAGTACGGGGGGTAAAAACATTCAGTACTTC. It translates to CASSTGGKNIQYF.

The chain links TRBV3-1 (or the pseudogene TRBV3-2) to TRBJ2-5; unclear D gene. Germline values: CDR1 LGHDT, CDR2 YNNKEL (reference sequence). CDR3 length: 13 residues. V was clipped by 4 bases and J by 5 bases, with 11 bases between them. CDR3 region: CASSPGTTETQYF. CDR3 nucleotides: TGTGCCAGCAGCCCCGGCACTACGGAGACCCAGTACTTC.

Turning to this clone: The sample contains more than one DNA sequence encoding this CDR3. J is TRBJ2-2 and V is TRBV19; D gene unclear. With 1 base removed from V and 4 bases from J, the gap between germline ends came to 10 bases. Germline values: CDR1 LNHDA, CDR2 SQIVND (reference sequence). The CDR3 spans 15 residues. The CDR3 DNA reads TGTGCCAGTAGTATAGGTGCAGGTCGCACCGGGGAGCTGTTTTTT. Residues: CASSIGAGRTGELFF.

This clone was observed a single time. V and J are TRBV19 and TRBJ1-5, with D unresolved. Germline V lookup: CDR1 LNHDA, CDR2 SQIVND (reference sequence). There are 15 residues in the CDR3. V was clipped by 0 bases and J by 3 bases, with 9 bases between them. The CDR3 sequence: CASSIDTAFNQPQHF. The CDR3 nucleotides are TGTGCCAGTAGTATAGATACAGCCTTCAATCAGCCCCAGCATTTT.

The genes are TRBV6-5 and TRBJ2-7, with TRBD2 as a possible D gene (6 bases). CDR1 MNHEY and CDR2 SVGAGI come from the germline V gene. The CDR3 runs to 13 residues. Trimming stripped 5 bases from V and 3 bases from J, with 11 bases between. CDR3 residues: CASSMHGGYEQYF. CDR3 nucleotide sequence: TGTGCCAGCAGTATGCACGGGGGCTACGAGCAGTACTTC.

The rearrangement joins TRBV6-5 to TRBJ2-7; D may be TRBD2 (6 bases). CDR1 MNHEY and CDR2 SVGAGI come from the germline V gene. This CDR3 contains 15 residues. V was pared by 7 bases and J by 1 base, with 17 bases between. CDR3 protein: CASTPALGGSYEQYF. CDR3 nucleotides: TGTGCCAGCACCCCGGCCTTGGGGGGTTCCTACGAGCAGTACTTC.